The entry that follows covers one T cell receptor (beta chain) sequence. No antigen is known for it. Measured with immunoSEQ multiplex PCR; TCRdb has only the in-frame clones, and not every one. Here the sample spans 55,000 to 65,000 clones, over 70% being singletons. This sample is part of a study of radiotherapy plus CTLA-4 blockade in lung cancer. As for the study in general: Patients showed objective responses in 15% to 20% of cases, and disease control was achieved by under 35%. Regarding the study as a whole: Reports state that early shifts in blood T cell clones, with interferon-beta, best predicted response. The study found tumor-derived TCR clones expanded in blood after radiotherapy plus ipilimumab.

This TCR came from a human donor with non-small cell lung cancer who had a partial response to radiotherapy plus ipilimumab. Here the sequenced sample was peripheral blood, taken from a patient treated with radiotherapy plus ipilimumab.

CDR3 amino acids: CASSGVRGTDTQYF. In DNA, the CDR3 is TGTGCCAGCAGTGGTGTCAGGGGCACAGATACGCAGTATTTT. The genes are TRBV9 and TRBJ2-3; possible D gene TRBD1, 5 bases. Germline assignment: CDR1 SGDLS and CDR2 YYNGEE. CDR3 length: 14 amino acids. The V end lost 5 bases, the J end lost 1 base, and 11 bases lay between the germline ends. Drawing the rest from reference TRBV9 and TRBJ2-3, the complete variable domain is DSGVTQTPKHLITATGQRVTLRCSPRSGDLSVYWYQQSLDQGLQFLIQYYNGEERAKGNILERFSAQQFPDLHSELNLSSLELGDSALYFCASSGVRGTDTQYFGPGTRLTVL.